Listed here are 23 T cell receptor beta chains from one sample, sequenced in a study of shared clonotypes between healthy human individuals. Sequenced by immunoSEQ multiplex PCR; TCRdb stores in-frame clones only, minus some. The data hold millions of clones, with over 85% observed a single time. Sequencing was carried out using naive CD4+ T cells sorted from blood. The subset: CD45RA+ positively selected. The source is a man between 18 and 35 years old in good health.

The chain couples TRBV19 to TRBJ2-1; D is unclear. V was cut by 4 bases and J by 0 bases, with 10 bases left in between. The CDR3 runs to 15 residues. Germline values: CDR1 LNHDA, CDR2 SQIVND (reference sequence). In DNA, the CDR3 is TGTGCCAGTAGTAGTCAGAAGAGCTCCTACAATGAGCAGTTCTTC. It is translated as CASSSQKSSYNEQFF.

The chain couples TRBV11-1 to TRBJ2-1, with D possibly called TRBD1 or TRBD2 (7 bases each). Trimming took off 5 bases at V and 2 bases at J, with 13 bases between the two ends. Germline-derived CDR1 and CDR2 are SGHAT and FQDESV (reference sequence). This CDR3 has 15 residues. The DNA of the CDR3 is TGTGCCAGCAGCCAGGGGGGGCCTACCTACAATGAGCAGTTCTTC. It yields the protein CASSQGGPTYNEQFF.

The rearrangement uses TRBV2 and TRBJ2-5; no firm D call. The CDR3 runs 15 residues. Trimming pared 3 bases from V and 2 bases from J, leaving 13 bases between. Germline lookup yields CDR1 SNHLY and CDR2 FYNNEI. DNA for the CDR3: TGTGCCAGCAGTGAGGCAGGAGCACCGCAAGAGACCCAGTACTTC. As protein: CASSEAGAPQETQYF.

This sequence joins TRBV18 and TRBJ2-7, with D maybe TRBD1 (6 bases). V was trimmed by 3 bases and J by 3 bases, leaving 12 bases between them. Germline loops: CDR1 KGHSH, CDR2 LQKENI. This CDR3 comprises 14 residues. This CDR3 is CASSPRTEIYEQYF. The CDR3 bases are TGTGCCAGCTCACCGAGGACAGAGATCTACGAGCAGTACTTC. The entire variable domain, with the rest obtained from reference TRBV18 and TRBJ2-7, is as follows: NAGVMQNPRHLVRRRGQEARLRCSPMKGHSHVYWYRQLPEEGLKFMVYLQKENIIDESGMPKERFSAEFPKEGPSILRIQQVVRGDSAAYFCASSPRTEIYEQYFGPGTRLTVT.

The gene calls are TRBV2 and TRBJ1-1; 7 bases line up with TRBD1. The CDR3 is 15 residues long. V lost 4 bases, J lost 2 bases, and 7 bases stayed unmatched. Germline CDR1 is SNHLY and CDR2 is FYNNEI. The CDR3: CASSVFEGANTEAFF. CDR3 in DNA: TGTGCCAGCAGTGTTTTCGAGGGGGCAAACACTGAAGCTTTCTTT.

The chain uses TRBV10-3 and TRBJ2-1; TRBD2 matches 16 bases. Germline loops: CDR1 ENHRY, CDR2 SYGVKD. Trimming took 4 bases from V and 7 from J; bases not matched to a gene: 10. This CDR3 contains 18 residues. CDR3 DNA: TGTGCCATCAGTGTGGGACTAGCGGGAGGGGACGGGAATAATGAGCAGTTCTTC. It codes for CAISVGLAGGDGNNEQFF.

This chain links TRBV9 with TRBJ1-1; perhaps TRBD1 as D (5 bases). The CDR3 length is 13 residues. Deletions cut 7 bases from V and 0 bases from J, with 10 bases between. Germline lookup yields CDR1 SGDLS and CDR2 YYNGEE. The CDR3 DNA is TGTGCCAGCCGAGGGACCTTGAACACTGAAGCTTTCTTT. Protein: CASRGTLNTEAFF. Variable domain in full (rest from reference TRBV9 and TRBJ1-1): DSGVTQTPKHLITATGQRVTLRCSPRSGDLSVYWYQQSLDQGLQFLIQYYNGEERAKGNILERFSAQQFPDLHSELNLSSLELGDSALYFCASRGTLNTEAFFGQGTRLTVV.

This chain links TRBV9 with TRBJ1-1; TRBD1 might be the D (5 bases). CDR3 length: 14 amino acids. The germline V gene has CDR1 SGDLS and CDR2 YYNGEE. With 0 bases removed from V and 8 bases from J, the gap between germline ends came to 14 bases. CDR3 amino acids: CASSVGLDKLEAFF. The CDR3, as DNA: TGTGCCAGCAGCGTAGGGTTGGACAAGTTGGAAGCTTTCTTT.

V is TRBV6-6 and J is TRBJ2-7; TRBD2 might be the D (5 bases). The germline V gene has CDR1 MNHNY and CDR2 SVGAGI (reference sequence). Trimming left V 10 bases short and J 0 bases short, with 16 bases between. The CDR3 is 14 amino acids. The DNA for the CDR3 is TGTGCCACCTCGACTACCTCCACCTCCTACGAGCAGTACTTC. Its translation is CATSTTSTSYEQYF.

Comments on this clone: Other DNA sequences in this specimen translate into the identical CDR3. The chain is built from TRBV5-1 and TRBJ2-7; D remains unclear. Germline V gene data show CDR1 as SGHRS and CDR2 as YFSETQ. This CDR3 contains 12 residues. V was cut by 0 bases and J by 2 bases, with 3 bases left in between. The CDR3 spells CASSLGAYEQYF. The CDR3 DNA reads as TGCGCCAGCAGCTTGGGGGCCTACGAGCAGTACTTC.

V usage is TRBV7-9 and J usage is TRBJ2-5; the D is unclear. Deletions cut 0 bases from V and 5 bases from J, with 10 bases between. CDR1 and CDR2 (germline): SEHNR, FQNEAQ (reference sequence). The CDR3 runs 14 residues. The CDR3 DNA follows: TGTGCCAGCAGCTTAGCAGGGTCTACGGAGACCCAGTACTTC. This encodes CASSLAGSTETQYF.

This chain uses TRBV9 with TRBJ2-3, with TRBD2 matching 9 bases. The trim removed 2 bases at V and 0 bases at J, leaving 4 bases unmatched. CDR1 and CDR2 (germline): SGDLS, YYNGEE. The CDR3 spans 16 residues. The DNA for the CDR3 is TGTGCCAGCAGCGTGAGCGGGGGGCCGAGCACAGATACGCAGTATTTT. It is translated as CASSVSGGPSTDTQYF.

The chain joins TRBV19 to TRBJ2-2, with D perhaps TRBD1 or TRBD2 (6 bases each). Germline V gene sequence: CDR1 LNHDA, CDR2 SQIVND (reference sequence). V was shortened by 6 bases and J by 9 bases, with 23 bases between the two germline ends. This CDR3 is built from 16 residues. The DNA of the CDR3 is TGTGCCAGTAGAACGGAGGGGTTGACAGGTTTTCGGGAGCTGTTTTTT. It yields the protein CASRTEGLTGFRELFF.

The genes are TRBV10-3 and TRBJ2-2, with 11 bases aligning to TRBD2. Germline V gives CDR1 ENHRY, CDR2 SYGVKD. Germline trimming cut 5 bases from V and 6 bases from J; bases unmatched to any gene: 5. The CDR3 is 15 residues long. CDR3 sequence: CAISKLAGEAGELFF. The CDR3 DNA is TGTGCCATCAGTAAACTAGCGGGAGAGGCCGGGGAGCTGTTTTTT.

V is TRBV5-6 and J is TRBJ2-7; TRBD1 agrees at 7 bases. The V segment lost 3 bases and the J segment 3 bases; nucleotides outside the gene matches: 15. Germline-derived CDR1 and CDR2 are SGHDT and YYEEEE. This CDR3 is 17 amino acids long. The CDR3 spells CASSSITWDRPGYEQYF. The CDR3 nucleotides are TGTGCCAGCAGCTCGATAACCTGGGACAGACCGGGCTACGAGCAGTACTTC. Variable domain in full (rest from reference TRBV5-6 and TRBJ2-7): DAGVTQSPTHLIKTRGQQVTLRCSPKSGHDTVSWYQQALGQGPQFIFQYYEEEERQRGNFPDRFSGHQFPNYSSELNVNALLLGDSALYLCASSSITWDRPGYEQYFGPGTRLTVT.

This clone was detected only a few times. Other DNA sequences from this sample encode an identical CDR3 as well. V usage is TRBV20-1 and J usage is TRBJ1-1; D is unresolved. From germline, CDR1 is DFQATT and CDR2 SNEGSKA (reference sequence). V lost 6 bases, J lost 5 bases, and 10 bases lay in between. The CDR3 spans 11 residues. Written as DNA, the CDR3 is TGCAGTGCCTTGGGAGGGACTGAAGCTTTCTTT. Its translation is CSALGGTEAFF.

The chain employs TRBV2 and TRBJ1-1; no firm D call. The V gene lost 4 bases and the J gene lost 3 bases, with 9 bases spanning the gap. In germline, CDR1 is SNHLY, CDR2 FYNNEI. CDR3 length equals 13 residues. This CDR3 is CASSGVEDTEAFF. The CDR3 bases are TGTGCCAGCAGTGGGGTGGAAGACACTGAAGCTTTCTTT. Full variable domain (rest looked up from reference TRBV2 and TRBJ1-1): EPEVTQTPSHQVTQMGQEVILRCVPISNHLYFYWYRQILGQKVEFLVSFYNNEISEKSEIFDDQFSVERPDGSNFTLKIRSTKLEDSAMYFCASSGVEDTEAFFGQGTRLTVV.

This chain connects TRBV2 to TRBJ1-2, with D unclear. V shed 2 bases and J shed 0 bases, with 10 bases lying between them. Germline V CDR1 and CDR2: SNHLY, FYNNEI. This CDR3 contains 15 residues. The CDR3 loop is CASSELPSTNYGYTF. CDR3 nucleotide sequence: TGTGCCAGCAGTGAACTCCCATCAACTAACTATGGCTACACCTTC.

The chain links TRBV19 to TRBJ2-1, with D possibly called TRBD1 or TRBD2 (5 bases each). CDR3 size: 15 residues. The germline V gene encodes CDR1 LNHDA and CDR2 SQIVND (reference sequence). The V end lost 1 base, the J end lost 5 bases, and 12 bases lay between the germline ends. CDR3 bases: TGTGCCAGTAGTATAGTTGGGCTGGGACACAATGAGCAGTTCTTC. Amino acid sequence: CASSIVGLGHNEQFF.

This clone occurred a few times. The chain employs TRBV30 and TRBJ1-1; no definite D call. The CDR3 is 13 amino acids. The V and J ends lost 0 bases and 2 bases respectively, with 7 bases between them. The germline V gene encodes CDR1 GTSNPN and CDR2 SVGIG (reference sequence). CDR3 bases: TGTGCCTGGAGTGTAGTGGAAAACACTGAAGCTTTCTTT. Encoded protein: CAWSVVENTEAFF.

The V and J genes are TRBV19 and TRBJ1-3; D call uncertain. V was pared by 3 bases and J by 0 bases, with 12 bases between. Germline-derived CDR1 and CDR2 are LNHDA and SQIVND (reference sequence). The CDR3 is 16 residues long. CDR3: CASSIGVPYSGNTIYF. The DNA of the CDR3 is TGTGCCAGTAGTATCGGGGTACCCTACTCTGGAAACACCATATATTTT.

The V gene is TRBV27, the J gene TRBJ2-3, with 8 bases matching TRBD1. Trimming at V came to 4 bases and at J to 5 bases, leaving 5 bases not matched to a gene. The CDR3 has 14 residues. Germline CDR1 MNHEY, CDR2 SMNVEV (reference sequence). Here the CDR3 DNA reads TGTGCCAGCAGTTCCCGGACAGGGCTAGATACGCAGTATTTT. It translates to CASSSRTGLDTQYF.

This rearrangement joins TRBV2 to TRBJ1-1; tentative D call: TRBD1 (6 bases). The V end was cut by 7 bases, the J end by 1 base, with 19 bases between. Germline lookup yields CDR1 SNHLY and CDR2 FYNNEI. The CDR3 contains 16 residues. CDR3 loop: CASTLRSRGGNTEAFF. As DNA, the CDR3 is TGTGCCAGCACCTTGAGATCCAGGGGTGGGAACACTGAAGCTTTCTTT.